This is a list of T cell receptor beta chains from one sample in a study of control samples from healthy donors and cancer patients. TCRdb keeps only in-frame clones here, not all; method: immunoSEQ multiplex PCR. The top ten hold 1.5% to 2.5% of the sample, which has about 98,000 clones, approximately 82% seen once. The sample comprised blood. The origin of the receptors is a man in his sixties in good health. Each CDR3 is given with its conserved first and last residue. A D gene is named only where the DNA matches it firmly. Clone size, where shown, is once, few, many, or a class for clones that have expanded.

clone size: -; J gene: TRBJ2-1; D gene: -; V gene: TRBV12-3/TRBV12-4; CDR3 protein: CASTDGYNEQFF; CDR3 DNA: TGTGCCAGCACGGACGGGTACAATGAGCAGTTCTTC
clone size: -; J gene: TRBJ2-5; D gene: -; V gene: TRBV19; CDR3 protein: CASSIGRANQETQYF; CDR3 DNA: TGTGCCAGTAGTATCGGACGGGCGAACCAAGAGACCCAGTACTTC
clone size: once; J gene: TRBJ2-1; D gene: TRBD2; V gene: TRBV5-1; CDR3 protein: CASSPQVVAGANEQFF; CDR3 DNA: TGCGCCAGCAGCCCCCAAGTGGTAGCGGGAGCCAATGAGCAGTTCTTC
clone size: -; J gene: TRBJ2-1; D gene: -; V gene: TRBV25-1; CDR3 protein: CASRKPGTRVVEFF; CDR3 DNA: TGTGCCAGCAGAAAACCTGGGACAAGGGTTGTAGAGTTCTTC
clone size: few; J gene: TRBJ1-2; D gene: -; V gene: TRBV6-5; CDR3 protein: CASSYSGSYGYTF; CDR3 DNA: TGTGCCAGCAGTTACTCGGGCAGCTATGGCTACACCTTC
clone size: -; J gene: TRBJ1-2; D gene: TRBD1; V gene: TRBV5-6; CDR3 protein: CASSPTGVAGYTF; CDR3 DNA: TGTGCCAGCAGCCCCACAGGGGTGGCTGGCTACACCTTC
clone size: -; J gene: TRBJ1-3; D gene: -; V gene: TRBV5-4; CDR3 protein: CASSLRGPSGNTIYF; CDR3 DNA: TGTGCCAGCAGCTTGAGGGGACCCTCCGGAAACACCATATATTTT
clone size: -; J gene: TRBJ1-1; D gene: -; V gene: TRBV10-3; CDR3 protein: CAIGGGKNTEAFF; CDR3 DNA: TGTGCCATAGGAGGGGGGAAGAACACTGAAGCTTTCTTT
clone size: -; J gene: TRBJ1-4; D gene: -; V gene: TRBV2; CDR3 protein: CATAAFKNEKLFF; CDR3 DNA: TGTGCCACCGCAGCCTTCAAGAATGAAAAACTGTTTTTT
clone size: -; J gene: TRBJ2-7; D gene: -; V gene: TRBV30; CDR3 protein: CAWKRRGEQYF; CDR3 DNA: TGTGCCTGGAAGAGGAGGGGTGAGCAGTACTTC
clone size: -; J gene: TRBJ1-2; D gene: -; V gene: TRBV6-5; CDR3 protein: CATLAAANYGYTF; CDR3 DNA: TGTGCCACCCTCGCAGCCGCTAACTATGGCTACACCTTC
clone size: -; J gene: TRBJ2-7; D gene: TRBD1; V gene: TRBV4-1; CDR3 protein: CASSPGQSTYEQYF; CDR3 DNA: TGCGCCAGCAGCCCGGGACAGTCCACCTACGAGCAGTACTTC
clone size: -; J gene: TRBJ2-3; D gene: TRBD2; V gene: TRBV7-3; CDR3 protein: CASSLGGLATDTQYF; CDR3 DNA: TGTGCCAGCAGCTTGGGGGGACTAGCGACAGATACGCAGTATTTT
clone size: -; J gene: TRBJ2-6; D gene: -; V gene: TRBV6-1; CDR3 protein: CASSERGAAGANVLTF; CDR3 DNA: TGTGCCAGCAGTGAAAGAGGGGCTGCGGGGGCCAACGTCCTGACTTTC
clone size: -; J gene: TRBJ2-3; D gene: TRBD2; V gene: TRBV4-2; CDR3 protein: CASSQVESGGTDTQYF; CDR3 DNA: TGTGCCAGCAGCCAAGTGGAGAGCGGGGGAACAGATACGCAGTATTTT
clone size: once; J gene: TRBJ1-6; D gene: -; V gene: TRBV19; CDR3 protein: CASSIAGVNSPLHF; CDR3 DNA: TGTGCCAGTAGTATTGCCGGGGTTAATTCACCCCTCCACTTT
clone size: -; J gene: TRBJ2-6; D gene: -; V gene: TRBV6-5; CDR3 protein: CASKAGGANVLTF; CDR3 DNA: TGTGCCAGCAAGGCTGGGGGGGCCAACGTCCTGACTTTC
clone size: -; J gene: TRBJ1-6; D gene: -; V gene: TRBV10-3; CDR3 protein: CAISDIRSPLHF; CDR3 DNA: TGTGCCATCAGTGACATTAGGTCACCCCTCCACTTT
clone size: -; J gene: TRBJ2-4; D gene: -; V gene: TRBV6-6; CDR3 protein: CASSYSETLKNIQYF; CDR3 DNA: TGTGCCAGCAGTTACTCTGAGACCCTTAAAAACATTCAGTACTTC
clone size: -; J gene: TRBJ1-5; D gene: -; V gene: TRBV24-1; CDR3 protein: CATSDPAQENQPQHF; CDR3 DNA: TGTGCCACCAGTGATCCCGCCCAAGAGAATCAGCCCCAGCATTTT
clone size: -; J gene: TRBJ2-5; D gene: -; V gene: TRBV5-1; CDR3 protein: CASSFRGSDQETQYF; CDR3 DNA: TGCGCCAGCAGTTTTAGGGGGTCCGACCAAGAGACCCAGTACTTC
clone size: few; J gene: TRBJ2-5; D gene: -; V gene: TRBV24-1; CDR3 protein: CATGPRADQETQYF; CDR3 DNA: TGTGCCACCGGGCCTCGGGCGGATCAAGAGACCCAGTACTTC
clone size: many; J gene: TRBJ2-5; D gene: TRBD1; V gene: TRBV5-5; CDR3 protein: CASSFGQGAGQETQYF; CDR3 DNA: TGTGCCAGCAGCTTCGGGCAGGGGGCGGGCCAAGAGACCCAGTACTTC
clone size: -; J gene: TRBJ1-5; D gene: -; V gene: TRBV6-1; CDR3 protein: CASSEEEGSNQPQHF; CDR3 DNA: TGTGCCAGCAGTGAAGAAGAGGGTAGCAATCAGCCCCAGCATTTT
clone size: -; J gene: TRBJ2-1; D gene: TRBD1; V gene: TRBV19; CDR3 protein: CASTETRQGFYNEQFF; CDR3 DNA: TGTGCCAGTACCGAAACCAGACAGGGGTTCTACAATGAGCAGTTCTTC
clone size: -; J gene: TRBJ2-4; D gene: -; V gene: TRBV11-2; CDR3 protein: CASSLDYTGNIQYF; CDR3 DNA: TGTGCCAGCAGCTTAGATTACACTGGGAACATTCAGTACTTC
clone size: -; J gene: TRBJ2-1; D gene: -; V gene: TRBV5-4; CDR3 protein: CASSSRTSSSYNEQFF; CDR3 DNA: TGTGCCAGCAGCTCCCGTACCTCTTCGTCCTACAATGAGCAGTTCTTC
clone size: -; J gene: TRBJ2-2; D gene: -; V gene: TRBV19; CDR3 protein: CASSIRAGDGTLFF; CDR3 DNA: TGTGCCAGTAGTATTCGGGCAGGAGATGGTACGCTGTTTTTT
clone size: -; J gene: TRBJ2-3; D gene: TRBD2; V gene: TRBV27; CDR3 protein: CASSPADGPGLALNTQYF; CDR3 DNA: TGTGCCAGCAGCCCCGCGGATGGTCCGGGACTAGCGCTCAATACGCAGTATTTT
clone size: -; J gene: TRBJ2-7; D gene: TRBD2; V gene: TRBV19; CDR3 protein: CASSIWLAGEFSYEQYF; CDR3 DNA: TGTGCCAGTAGTATATGGCTAGCGGGAGAGTTCTCCTACGAGCAGTACTTC
clone size: few; J gene: TRBJ2-7; D gene: -; V gene: TRBV14; CDR3 protein: CASSQQGSSSSYEQYF; CDR3 DNA: TGTGCCAGCAGCCAACAGGGCAGCTCGAGCTCCTACGAGCAGTACTTC
clone size: few; J gene: TRBJ1-1; D gene: TRBD1; V gene: TRBV7-2; CDR3 protein: CASSVRQGDTEAFF; CDR3 DNA: TGTGCCAGCAGCGTAAGACAGGGGGACACTGAAGCTTTCTTT
clone size: -; J gene: TRBJ1-5; D gene: -; V gene: TRBV27; CDR3 protein: CASSATVLSNQPQHF; CDR3 DNA: TGTGCCAGCAGCGCGACTGTTCTTAGCAATCAGCCCCAGCATTTT
clone size: few; J gene: TRBJ2-7; D gene: -; V gene: TRBV28; CDR3 protein: CASTASSYEQYF; CDR3 DNA: TGTGCCAGTACCGCCAGCTCCTACGAGCAGTACTTC
clone size: once; J gene: TRBJ1-1; D gene: -; V gene: TRBV7-9; CDR3 protein: CASSLAGDLNTEAFF; CDR3 DNA: TGTGCCAGCAGCTTAGCCGGAGACCTGAACACTGAAGCTTTCTTT
clone size: -; J gene: TRBJ1-6; D gene: -; V gene: TRBV30; CDR3 protein: CAWSVGRANSPLHF; CDR3 DNA: TGTGCCTGGAGTGTCGGCAGGGCCAATTCACCCCTCCACTTT
clone size: -; J gene: TRBJ2-2; D gene: TRBD1; V gene: TRBV9; CDR3 protein: CASSPPGTGDTGELFF; CDR3 DNA: TGTGCCAGCAGCCCCCCCGGGACAGGGGACACCGGGGAGCTGTTTTTT
clone size: few; J gene: TRBJ2-5; D gene: TRBD1; V gene: TRBV29-1; CDR3 protein: CSVEETRGLAQYF; CDR3 DNA: TGCAGCGTTGAAGAGACCAGGGGGCTAGCCCAGTACTTC
clone size: few; J gene: TRBJ2-3; D gene: -; V gene: TRBV5-1; CDR3 protein: CASSLFRDSTDTQYF; CDR3 DNA: TGCGCCAGCAGCTTGTTTCGGGATAGCACAGATACGCAGTATTTT
clone size: -; J gene: TRBJ2-2; D gene: -; V gene: TRBV9; CDR3 protein: CASSVVMTGELFF; CDR3 DNA: TGTGCCAGCAGCGTGGTGATGACCGGGGAGCTGTTTTTT
clone size: -; J gene: TRBJ1-1; D gene: -; V gene: TRBV20-1; CDR3 protein: CSASSRGTEAFF; CDR3 DNA: TGCAGTGCTAGTTCGAGGGGCACTGAAGCTTTCTTT
clone size: -; J gene: TRBJ2-3; D gene: -; V gene: TRBV2; CDR3 protein: CASKGDFTDTQYF; CDR3 DNA: TGTGCCAGCAAGGGAGATTTCACAGATACGCAGTATTTT
clone size: -; J gene: TRBJ2-3; D gene: -; V gene: TRBV18; CDR3 protein: CASSPQVAHWQYF; CDR3 DNA: TGTGCCAGCTCCCCTCAAGTGGCCCATTGGCAGTATTTT
clone size: once; J gene: TRBJ2-1; D gene: TRBD2; V gene: TRBV7-6; CDR3 protein: CASSSVGGGANEQFF; CDR3 DNA: TGTGCCAGCAGCTCCGTTGGCGGGGGGGCGAATGAGCAGTTCTTC
clone size: -; J gene: TRBJ2-7; D gene: -; V gene: TRBV29-1; CDR3 protein: CSAQTPAYEQYF; CDR3 DNA: TGCAGCGCCCAAACACCAGCCTACGAGCAGTACTTC
clone size: -; J gene: TRBJ2-3; D gene: -; V gene: TRBV12-2; CDR3 protein: CASRSTTSFLYDTDTQYF; CDR3 DNA: TGTGCAAGTCGCTCCACGACTTCCTTCCTTTATGACACAGATACGCAGTATTTT
clone size: -; J gene: TRBJ2-2; D gene: -; V gene: TRBV24-1; CDR3 protein: CATSDRGRGLHGELFF; CDR3 DNA: TGTGCCACCAGTGACCGCGGACGAGGTTTACACGGGGAGCTGTTTTTT
clone size: few; J gene: TRBJ1-5; D gene: TRBD1; V gene: TRBV24-1; CDR3 protein: CATSDAPGTGGGMYQPQHF; CDR3 DNA: TGTGCCACCAGTGATGCCCCCGGGACAGGGGGCGGGATGTATCAGCCCCAGCATTTT
clone size: -; J gene: TRBJ1-1; D gene: -; V gene: TRBV11-2; CDR3 protein: CASSLEGEAFF; CDR3 DNA: TGTGCCAGCAGCTTAGAGGGTGAGGCTTTCTTT
clone size: -; J gene: TRBJ2-1; D gene: TRBD2; V gene: TRBV3-1/TRBV3-2; CDR3 protein: CASSPLAGGPSEQFF; CDR3 DNA: TGTGCCAGCAGCCCTCTAGCGGGAGGGCCGAGTGAGCAGTTCTTC
clone size: once; J gene: TRBJ2-2; D gene: TRBD2; V gene: TRBV9; CDR3 protein: CASSVAMGLAGVGELFF; CDR3 DNA: TGTGCCAGCAGCGTAGCTATGGGACTAGCGGGAGTCGGGGAGCTGTTTTTT
clone size: -; J gene: TRBJ2-7; D gene: TRBD2; V gene: TRBV3-1/TRBV3-2; CDR3 protein: CASSQVLAVKEQYF; CDR3 DNA: TGTGCCAGCAGCCAAGTCCTAGCGGTGAAAGAGCAGTACTTC
clone size: -; J gene: TRBJ2-2; D gene: -; V gene: TRBV18; CDR3 protein: CASSPRRGADTGELFF; CDR3 DNA: TGTGCCAGCTCACCACGCCGGGGGGCGGACACCGGGGAGCTGTTTTTT
clone size: -; J gene: TRBJ1-5; D gene: -; V gene: TRBV7-9; CDR3 protein: CASSRPVISNQPQHF; CDR3 DNA: TGTGCCAGCAGCCGCCCCGTGATTAGCAATCAGCCCCAGCATTTT
clone size: -; J gene: TRBJ2-5; D gene: TRBD2; V gene: TRBV6-6; CDR3 protein: CASRSSGGARETQYF; CDR3 DNA: TGTGCCAGCAGGTCTAGCGGGGGGGCCAGAGAGACCCAGTACTTC